A single sample gave rise to the 27 T cell receptor beta chains below, sequenced in a study of T cell repertoires in cytomegalovirus infection. These TCRs' antigens remain unknown. TCRdb called the reads again in MiXCR, with one record for every CDR3 protein. Among 600,000 to 700,000 distinct CDR3 sequences listed, around a third were seen once. The specimen was cultured PBMCs, collected from culture after CMV antigen stimulation. The receptors shown here come from a human donor in good health (CMV status not recorded). Some clones in this sample may be carry-over from other donors' samples.

The sample holds a few counts of this clonotype. This chain uses TRBV6-5 with TRBJ1-6; no clear D. Trimming took off 6 bases at V and 2 bases at J, with 17 bases between the two ends. Germline CDR1 reads MNHEY; CDR2 reads SVGAGI. This CDR3 is 17 amino acids long. The CDR3 here is CASRVDTADAYNSPLHF. CDR3 DNA sequence: TGTGCCAGCAGGGTAGACACGGCGGACGCCTATAATTCACCCCTCCACTTT.

The table lists this clonotype with a few counts. V and J are TRBV27 and TRBJ1-6; D unclear. The CDR3 sequence is 15 residues long. V dropped 6 bases and J dropped 5 bases, with 14 bases sitting between them. Germline V gene lookup returns CDR1 MNHEY and CDR2 SMNVEV (reference sequence). In DNA form, the CDR3 reads TGTGCCAGCAGGGATTTGGGAAAAAATAATTCACCCCTCCACTTT. Protein product: CASRDLGKNNSPLHF.

The chain employs TRBV7-6 and TRBJ2-2, with 7 positions matching TRBD2. The V gene's germline CDR1 is SGHVS and CDR2 FNYEAQ. This CDR3 contains 17 residues. The ends lost 5 bases at V and 1 base at J; junction bases unmatched: 10. CDR3 bases: TGTGCCAGCAGCGCCTTCGGGGGGAAAGAGAACACCGGGGAGCTGTTTTTT. Translating it yields CASSAFGGKENTGELFF.

This clonotype was recorded many times. This chain uses TRBV7-2 with TRBJ2-1, with 10 positions matching TRBD2. CDR3 length equals 15 residues. V shed 1 base, J shed 6 bases, and the junction held 3 bases outside the gene matches. CDR1 is SGHTA, CDR2 FQGNSA, per germline. CDR3 DNA sequence: TGTGCCAGCAGCTTAGTTAGCGGGGGGCTCAATGAGCAGTTCTTC. Protein sequence: CASSLVSGGLNEQFF.

The chain joins TRBV7-2 to TRBJ2-1, with D maybe TRBD2 (6 bases). Trimming took 5 bases from V and 9 from J, leaving 14 bases between them. The V gene's germline CDR1 is SGHTA and CDR2 FQGNSA. The CDR3 covers 13 residues. The CDR3 sequence: CASSRPPGGEQFF. CDR3 nucleotide sequence: TGTGCCAGCAGCCGTCCTCCCGGGGGTGAGCAGTTCTTC.

This clonotype was seen a few times. The V and J genes are TRBV7-8 and TRBJ1-6; possibly TRBD1 for D (5 bases). CDR1 and CDR2 (germline): SGHVS, FQNEAQ. Trimming removed 5 bases from V and 7 bases from J, with 18 bases in between. The CDR3 has 16 amino acids. The CDR3 here is CASSPDVGAGNSPLHF. DNA for the CDR3: TGTGCCAGCAGCCCGGACGTTGGGGCGGGGAATTCACCCCTCCACTTT.

This chain joins TRBV2 and TRBJ1-3; D gene uncertain. CDR3 length: 14 amino acids. From germline, CDR1 is SNHLY and CDR2 FYNNEI. Trimming stripped 7 bases from V and 0 bases from J, with 10 bases between. The CDR3 loop reads CASIEVRSGNTIYF. Here the CDR3 DNA reads TGTGCCAGCATCGAGGTCCGCTCTGGAAACACCATATATTTT.

The genes are TRBV7-9 and TRBJ1-2, with TRBD1 matching 7 bases. After removal of 8 bases from V and 3 bases from J, the junction contained 6 bases not matched to a gene. Per the germline V gene, CDR1 is SEHNR and CDR2 is FQNEAQ (reference sequence). The CDR3 has 13 amino acids. Written as DNA, the CDR3 is TGTGCCAGCGGGACAGTTCGAGACTATGGCTACACCTTC. Its protein is CASGTVRDYGYTF.

This clonotype was seen many times. The V gene is TRBV7-2, the J gene TRBJ1-5, with TRBD1 matching over 9 bases. CDR3 length equals 14 residues. Germline values: CDR1 SGHTA, CDR2 FQGNSA. V trimming: 1 base; J trimming: 5 bases; junction bases outside the gene matches: 0. CDR3 amino acids: CASSLGQGDQPQHF. The DNA for the CDR3 is TGTGCCAGCAGCTTAGGACAGGGGGATCAGCCCCAGCATTTT.

The rearrangement links TRBV6-6 to TRBJ2-3; 7 bases agree with TRBD2. The germline V gene encodes CDR1 MNHNY and CDR2 SVGAGI (reference sequence). V shed 11 bases and J 0 bases; nucleotides not matched to a gene: 8. This CDR3 comprises 14 residues. This CDR3 is CAGSGRGSTDTQYF. DNA for the CDR3: TGTGCCGGAAGTGGGAGGGGTAGCACAGATACGCAGTATTTT.

The sample holds a few counts of this clonotype. The rearrangement uses TRBV5-4 and TRBJ2-5; 8 nucleotides line up with TRBD1. Germline CDR1 reads SGHNT; CDR2 reads YYREEE (reference sequence). The length of the CDR3 is 14 residues. With 0 bases clipped from V and 7 bases from J, the junction kept 5 bases outside the gene matches. The CDR3 sequence is CASSLGQGARTQYF. DNA of the CDR3: TGTGCCAGCAGCTTGGGTCAGGGGGCCAGGACCCAGTACTTC. Full variable domain (missing parts from reference TRBV5-4 and TRBJ2-5): ETGVTQSPTHLIKTRGQQVTLRCSSQSGHNTVSWYQQALGQGPQFIFQYYREEENGRGNFPPRFSGLQFPNYSSELNVNALELDDSALYLCASSLGQGARTQYFGPGTRLLVL.

This clonotype was seen more than once but under ten times. The rearrangement joins TRBV11-2 to TRBJ2-6; no clear D. This CDR3 is built from 13 residues. The germline V and J ends were trimmed by 4 bases and 7 bases, with 8 bases remaining between them. The germline V gene encodes CDR1 SGHAT and CDR2 FQNNGV. The CDR3: CASSSSRANVLTF. The CDR3 DNA follows: TGTGCCAGCAGCTCCTCCCGCGCCAACGTCCTGACTTTC.

The chain carries TRBV30 and TRBJ2-5, with 9 bases aligning to TRBD2. This CDR3 is 15 amino acids long. CDR1 is GTSNPN, CDR2 SVGIG, per germline (reference sequence). With V trimmed by 3 bases and J by 4 bases, 9 bases remained unmatched. The CDR3 DNA follows: TGTGCCTGGAGCCCTTTTAGCGGGAGAGGAGAGACCCAGTACTTC. Translated, it gives CAWSPFSGRGETQYF.

CDR3 nucleotides: TGTGCCAGCAGCCCGAGACAGGTCTTCTACGAGCAGTACTTC. It codes for CASSPRQVFYEQYF. The chain links TRBV7-4 to TRBJ2-7; D perhaps matches TRBD1 (6 bases). CDR3 length equals 14 residues. Trimming took off 5 bases at V and 3 bases at J, with 14 bases between the two ends. Germline values: CDR1 SGHVT, CDR2 SQSDAQ. The full variable domain, rest sourced from reference TRBV7-4 and TRBJ2-7, is GAGVSQSPRYKVAKRGRDVALRCDSISGHVTLYWYRQTLGQGSEVLTYSQSDAQRDKSGRPSGRFSAERPERSVSTLKIQRTEQGDSAVYLCASSPRQVFYEQYFGPGTRLTVT.

This clonotype was seen at least ten times. The genes are TRBV7-8 and TRBJ1-5, with D hard to call. From germline, CDR1 is SGHVS and CDR2 FQNEAQ. Trimming stripped 8 bases from V and 0 bases from J, with 8 bases between. The CDR3 extends over 13 amino acids. CDR3 sequence (DNA): TGTGCCAGCCGCGACCGTAGCAATCAGCCCCAGCATTTT. Amino acids: CASRDRSNQPQHF.

Note on this clonotype: One end of the junction does not line up with germline, which may come from a read error. The chain uses TRBV5-3 and TRBJ1-2; TRBD1 might be the D (5 bases). TRBV5-3 is an ORF for which the function is uncertain. This CDR3 has 15 residues. CDR3 nucleotide sequence: TGTGCCAGCAGCTTGAGTTGGGCCCCAGGGTATGGCTACACCTTC. Protein sequence: CASSLSWAPGYGYTF.

This clonotype was counted a single time. The J gene is TRBJ1-1, the V gene TRBV5-6; D remains ambiguous. V gave up 0 bases and J gave up 2 bases, with 11 bases separating them. The V gene's germline CDR1 is SGHDT and CDR2 YYEEEE. The CDR3 extends over 15 amino acids. CDR3 protein: CASSLDEGANTEAFF. CDR3 sequence (DNA): TGTGCCAGCAGCTTGGACGAGGGAGCCAACACTGAAGCTTTCTTT.

The rearrangement joins TRBV28 to TRBJ1-4, with D hard to call. This CDR3 has 14 amino acids. V lost 2 bases, J lost 8 bases, and 12 bases lay in between. Germline V gene lookup returns CDR1 MDHEN and CDR2 SYDVKM. CDR3 nucleotides: TGTGCCAGCAGTTTAAGTGGGGTCCGAGAAAAACTGTTTTTT. Its protein product is CASSLSGVREKLFF.

The chain uses TRBV7-6 and TRBJ1-6; D not certain. The CDR3 totals 15 residues. Germline V gives CDR1 SGHVS, CDR2 FNYEAQ. Trimming shortened V by 5 bases and J by 5 bases, and 13 bases separated the two germline ends. The CDR3 nucleotides read TGTGCCAGCAGCCGGAGAGGTTTCGATAATTCACCCCTCCACTTT. It yields the protein CASSRRGFDNSPLHF.

V is TRBV4-1 and J is TRBJ1-1, with 7 bases identical to TRBD1. The germline V gene has CDR1 MGHRA and CDR2 YSYEKL. V lost 6 bases, J lost 5 bases, and 6 bases stayed unmatched. The CDR3 length is 13 residues. This CDR3 is CASRRQGETEAFF. CDR3 nucleotides: TGCGCCAGCAGGCGGCAGGGGGAAACTGAAGCTTTCTTT.

The count of this clonotype is one. V is TRBV27 and J is TRBJ2-3; no clear D gene. Trimming removed 3 bases at V and 0 bases at J, with 7 bases between. The CDR3 spans 14 residues. The germline V gene has CDR1 MNHEY and CDR2 SMNVEV (reference sequence). In nucleotides, the CDR3 is TGTGCCAGCAGTTTCCAAACTAGCACAGATACGCAGTATTTT. Translating it yields CASSFQTSTDTQYF.

This clonotype was counted only a few times. The gene calls are TRBV6-2 or TRBV6-3 and TRBJ1-1; D is possibly TRBD1 (6 bases). The germline gives CDR1 MNHEY, CDR2 SVGEGT. V was pared by 0 bases and J by 0 bases, with 14 bases between. The CDR3 loop spans 17 amino acids. The CDR3 sequence is CASSYSIIGQMNTEAFF. The CDR3 DNA reads as TGTGCCAGCAGTTACTCGATAATCGGACAGATGAACACTGAAGCTTTCTTT.

The chain joins TRBV5-5 to TRBJ2-2; 8 bases match TRBD2. Germline V gives CDR1 SGHKS, CDR2 YYEKEE (reference sequence). J lost 0 bases, V lost 0 bases, and 1 base had no gene match. The length of the CDR3 is 16 residues. The CDR3 DNA reads TGTGCCAGCAGCTTGGGACTAGCGCCGAACACCGGGGAGCTGTTTTTT. Translation: CASSLGLAPNTGELFF.

This sequence joins TRBV20-1 and TRBJ1-5; possible D gene TRBD1, 5 bases. This CDR3 has 19 residues. Trimming cost V 3 bases and J 5 bases, with 29 bases left between them. The germline gives CDR1 DFQATT, CDR2 SNEGSKA (reference sequence). CDR3 coding DNA: TGCAGTGCTAGTGCCCTCGGGGGGGGGGGGGGGGACCCCCATCAGCCCCAGCATTTT. As protein: CSASALGGGGGDPHQPQHF.

The rearrangement uses TRBV12-3 or TRBV12-4 and TRBJ2-7, with D unclear. The CDR3 runs 15 residues. The ends were cut back, 7 bases at V and 2 bases at J, with 18 bases in the middle. CDR3 protein: CASNTRLGIPYEQYF. The CDR3 DNA reads as TGTGCCAGCAATACAAGACTGGGTATTCCCTACGAGCAGTACTTC.

This clonotype was observed a handful of times. The chain is built from TRBV10-3 and TRBJ2-1; D tentatively reads TRBD1 or TRBD2 (5 bases each). Germline V gene sequence: CDR1 ENHRY, CDR2 SYGVKD. The CDR3 has 15 residues. The V gene lost 10 bases and the J gene lost 0 bases, with 16 bases spanning the gap. The CDR3 protein is CATGDDWSSYNEQFF. CDR3 bases: TGTGCCACCGGGGACGACTGGAGCTCCTACAATGAGCAGTTCTTC.

This clonotype was picked up a small number of times. V is TRBV28 and J is TRBJ1-5; 9 nucleotides align to TRBD1. Germline V CDR1 and CDR2: MDHEN, SYDVKM. The CDR3 has 18 residues. V gave up 5 bases and J gave up 0 bases; unmatched junction bases: 11. This CDR3 reads CASSQTGGYLYSNQPQHF. The CDR3 nucleotides read TGTGCCAGCAGTCAGACAGGGGGTTACCTGTATAGCAATCAGCCCCAGCATTTT.